What follows are 24 T cell receptor beta chains derived from one specimen sequenced in a study of T cells in Graves' hyperthyroidism and ophthalmopathy. Amplified regions were TCR beta CDR3 sequences from RNA transcripts. Researchers ran a first-round RT-PCR on the TCR CDR3 using the HTBI primer set. TCRdb fed the multiplex PCR reads into MiXCR, producing one record per CDR3 protein. The data hold more than 500,000 distinct CDR3 sequences, with around 15% observed a single time. The sequenced sample consisted of blood. The origin of the receptors is a middle-aged woman with Graves' ophthalmopathy.

This chain links TRBV19 with TRBJ2-7, with 11 bases that match TRBD1. Germline V gives CDR1 LNHDA, CDR2 SQIVND (reference sequence). CDR3 length: 13 amino acids. J lost 1 base, V lost 10 bases, and 3 bases had no gene match. The CDR3 sequence: CATGTGGSYEQYF. The CDR3 bases are TGTGCCACCGGGACAGGGGGGTCCTACGAGCAGTACTTC.

This clonotype was observed at least ten times. The chain has TRBV6-2 or TRBV6-3 and TRBJ1-1; a weak D match, TRBD1 (6 bases). Germline values: CDR1 MNHEY, CDR2 SVGEGT. This CDR3 comprises 13 residues. V was shortened by 6 bases and J by 9 bases, with 17 bases between the two germline ends. CDR3 in amino acids: CASSPGGGLKAFF. The CDR3 coding sequence is TGTGCCAGCAGCCCCGGAGGGGGGCTGAAAGCTTTCTTT.

This clonotype was counted many times. V gene TRBV19 combines with J gene TRBJ2-5, with D possibly being TRBD1 (6 bases). Germline loops: CDR1 LNHDA, CDR2 SQIVND (reference sequence). This CDR3 spans 14 amino acids. V shed 5 bases and J shed 5 bases, with 15 bases lying between them. The CDR3 is CASSLGQGWETQYF. DNA for the CDR3: TGTGCCAGTAGTTTGGGGCAGGGGTGGGAGACCCAGTACTTC.

In this sample, this clonotype turned up many times. This may stem from a read error, because a much larger clone lies one nucleotide away. The chain uses TRBV10-3 and TRBJ2-2; TRBD1 matches 7 bases. From germline, CDR1 is ENHRY and CDR2 SYGVKD. V lost 11 bases to trimming and J lost 5 bases; unmatched junction nucleotides: 14. This CDR3 comprises 15 residues. The CDR3 loop is CASKPGQLATGELFF. CDR3 in DNA: TGTGCCTCCAAACCGGGACAGCTAGCAACCGGGGAGCTGTTTTTT.

The chain is built from TRBV28 and TRBJ2-7, with TRBD1 identical over 7 bases. The CDR3 has 15 residues. Germline CDR1 and CDR2: MDHEN and SYDVKM. J lost 3 bases, V lost 5 bases, and 10 bases had no gene match. The DNA of the CDR3 is TGTGCCAGCAGTCCAAGGGGGACAGCAATCTACGAGCAGTACTTC. As protein: CASSPRGTAIYEQYF.

This clonotype was seen many times. V and J are TRBV19 and TRBJ1-5; TRBD1 might be the D (6 bases). Trimming pared 5 bases from V and 0 bases from J, leaving 14 bases between. CDR3 size: 16 residues. CDR1 LNHDA and CDR2 SQIVND come from the germline V gene (reference sequence). CDR3 amino acids: CASSGQTPYSNQPQHF. The CDR3 DNA sequence: TGTGCCAGTAGTGGACAGACGCCTTATAGCAATCAGCCCCAGCATTTT.

This clonotype was seen more than once but under ten times. The chain joins TRBV6-2 or TRBV6-3 to TRBJ1-2; 11 positions match TRBD1. V trimming: 4 bases; J trimming: 7 bases; junction bases outside the gene matches: 5. This CDR3 contains 14 residues. Germline CDR1 and CDR2: MNHEY and SVGEGT. DNA of the CDR3: TGTGCCAGCAGTTTCTGGACAGGGGGCCGTGGCTACACCTTC. Translated: CASSFWTGGRGYTF.

This clonotype was seen many times. V gene TRBV29-1 combines with J gene TRBJ2-5, with 7 bases lining up with TRBD1. The CDR3 sequence is 13 residues long. V was clipped by 7 bases and J by 4 bases; unmatched bases: 9. Germline V gene sequence: CDR1 SQVTM, CDR2 ANQGSEA. CDR3 protein: CSATRGNGETQYF. In DNA, the CDR3 is TGCAGCGCAACCAGGGGGAACGGAGAGACCCAGTACTTC.

The chain couples TRBV20-1 to TRBJ2-5; D may correspond to TRBD1 or TRBD2 (5 bases each). The CDR3 totals 15 residues. Per germline, CDR1 DFQATT and CDR2 SNEGSKA (reference sequence). V shed 0 bases and J shed 5 bases, with 16 bases lying between them. CDR3 sequence: CSARDRGVAQETQYF. CDR3 coding DNA: TGCAGTGCTAGAGATCGGGGCGTAGCCCAGGAGACCCAGTACTTC.

This clonotype has just a few counts. The genes are TRBV30 and TRBJ1-6; D is uncertain. CDR3 size: 12 residues. Germline CDR1 is GTSNPN and CDR2 is SVGIG (reference sequence). The V gene lost 5 bases and the J gene lost 10 bases, with 12 bases spanning the gap. The CDR3 DNA sequence: TGTGCCTGGCGTACCGGCGGCTCACCCCTCCACTTT. Its protein is CAWRTGGSPLHF. The full variable domain, its missing parts supplied by reference TRBV30 and TRBJ1-6, is SQTIHQWPATLVQPVGSPLSLECTVEGTSNPNLYWYRQAAGRGLQLLFYSVGIGQISSEVPQNLSASRPQDRQFILSSKKLLLSDSGFYLCAWRTGGSPLHFGNGTRLTVT.

In this sample, this clonotype turned up many times. The genes are TRBV6-2 or TRBV6-3 and TRBJ1-1; D gene uncertain. V was pared by 6 bases and J by 1 base, with 12 bases between. The length of the CDR3 is 14 residues. Germline CDR1 is MNHEY and CDR2 is SVGEGT. The CDR3: CASSLESQNTEAFF. CDR3 DNA sequence: TGTGCCAGCAGCTTAGAATCACAGAACACTGAAGCTTTCTTT.

The sample holds many counts of this clonotype. CDR3 sequence: CASSTTGGRYNEQFF. The CDR3 DNA is TGTGCCAGCAGTACAACAGGGGGAAGGTACAATGAGCAGTTCTTC. V and J are TRBV12-3 or TRBV12-4 and TRBJ2-1, with TRBD1 matching over 8 bases. This CDR3 has 15 residues. The trim removed 5 bases at V and 4 bases at J, leaving 7 bases unmatched.

This clonotype was picked up many times. The chain employs TRBV11-2 and TRBJ1-2; D may be TRBD1 (5 bases). Germline values: CDR1 SGHAT, CDR2 FQNNGV. Trimming removed 4 bases from V and 2 bases from J, with 14 bases in between. The CDR3 length is 15 residues. The CDR3 nucleotides are TGTGCCAGCAGCTCATTAAGGGGATTCAACTATGGCTACACCTTC. Protein: CASSSLRGFNYGYTF.

This chain links TRBV6-5 with TRBJ1-5, with TRBD1 matching 7 bases. The trim removed 0 bases at V and 8 bases at J, leaving 10 bases unmatched. Per germline, CDR1 MNHEY and CDR2 SVGAGI. This CDR3 is 16 amino acids long. The CDR3 loop is CASSYSPGQLIKPQHF. Written as DNA, the CDR3 is TGTGCCAGCAGTTACTCGCCGGGACAGTTAATCAAGCCCCAGCATTTT.

Many counts were recorded for this clonotype. The gene calls are TRBV20-1 and TRBJ2-4; D not certain. Trimming pared 3 bases from V and 6 bases from J, leaving 15 bases between. The CDR3 covers 14 residues. Germline assignment: CDR1 DFQATT and CDR2 SNEGSKA (reference sequence). The CDR3 loop reads CSARERSGRNIQYF. CDR3 sequence (DNA): TGCAGTGCTAGGGAACGTAGTGGTCGAAACATTCAGTACTTC.

In its sample, this clonotype was seen many times. The genes are TRBV6-2 or TRBV6-3 and TRBJ2-7, with no clear D. The CDR3 spans 15 residues. From germline, CDR1 is MNHEY and CDR2 SVGEGT. V shed 2 bases and J shed 3 bases, with 14 bases lying between them. The CDR3 region is CASSYRSGLGYEQYF. In nucleotides, the CDR3 is TGTGCCAGCAGTTACCGCTCAGGTCTAGGCTACGAGCAGTACTTC.

The J gene is TRBJ1-5, the V gene TRBV19; D ambiguous. CDR1 and CDR2 (germline): LNHDA, SQIVND (reference sequence). The CDR3 covers 15 residues. Trimming removed 3 bases at V and 0 bases at J, with 9 bases between. The CDR3 nucleotides read TGTGCCAGTAGTATCACTAAGTATAGCAATCAGCCCCAGCATTTT. This encodes CASSITKYSNQPQHF. Supplemented by reference TRBV19 and TRBJ1-5, the full variable domain reads DGGITQSPKYLFRKEGQNVTLSCEQNLNHDAMYWYRQDPGQGLRLIYYSQIVNDFQKGDIAEGYSVSREKKESFPLTVTSAQKNPTAFYLCASSITKYSNQPQHFGDGTRLSIL.

This clonotype was seen only a few times. The CDR3 region is CASSWDWSSSYEQYF. The DNA of the CDR3 is TGCGCCAGCAGCTGGGACTGGAGCAGCTCCTACGAGCAGTACTTC. The chain joins TRBV5-1 to TRBJ2-7; D is possibly TRBD2 (6 bases). Trimming left V 3 bases short and J 0 bases short, with 13 bases between. Germline loops: CDR1 SGHRS, CDR2 YFSETQ. The CDR3 totals 15 residues.

This clonotype has a count of ten or more. The V and J genes are TRBV12-3 or TRBV12-4 and TRBJ2-7; TRBD2 might be the D (6 bases). This CDR3 has 13 residues. The V end lost 6 bases, the J end lost 3 bases, and 12 bases lay between the germline ends. The CDR3 region is CASRRGAFYEQYF. The CDR3 DNA follows: TGTGCCAGCAGGCGGGGCGCTTTCTACGAGCAGTACTTC.

This chain uses TRBV7-2 with TRBJ2-7, with 12 bases lining up with TRBD2. J lost 3 bases, V lost 4 bases, and 4 bases had no gene match. The CDR3 contains 15 residues. Germline CDR1 SGHTA, CDR2 FQGNSA. CDR3 DNA sequence: TGTGCCAGCAGCTCCCCGACTAGCGGGGGCTACGAGCAGTACTTC. This sequence encodes CASSSPTSGGYEQYF.

This chain connects TRBV18 to TRBJ1-2; 7 nucleotides align to TRBD1. The CDR3 loop spans 14 amino acids. Trimming took 2 bases from V and 10 from J; bases not matched to a gene: 10. Per germline, CDR1 KGHSH and CDR2 LQKENI. The CDR3 sequence: CASSPARQGPHYTF. CDR3 DNA: TGTGCCAGCTCACCAGCAAGACAGGGTCCCCACTACACCTTC.

At least ten counts were recorded for this clonotype. The gene calls are TRBV6-5 and TRBJ1-3; no clear D. Germline V gene sequence: CDR1 MNHEY, CDR2 SVGAGI. Trimming left V 2 bases short and J 0 bases short, with 8 bases between. The CDR3 has 15 residues. This chain's CDR3 is CASSYGGASGNTIYF. Written as DNA, the CDR3 is TGTGCCAGCAGTTACGGCGGAGCCTCTGGAAACACCATATATTTT.

This clonotype was detected a few times. The chain carries TRBV6-2 or TRBV6-3 and TRBJ1-1; D is unresolved. This CDR3 is built from 14 residues. From germline, CDR1 is MNHEY and CDR2 SVGEGT. Trimming removed 6 bases from V and 5 bases from J, with 16 bases in between. Here the CDR3 reads CASRSDGEVTEAFF. The CDR3 nucleotides are TGTGCCAGCAGATCCGACGGGGAGGTGACTGAAGCTTTCTTT.

This clonotype was detected ten times or more. The genes are TRBV12-3 or TRBV12-4 and TRBJ2-3; no definite D call. Between the trimmed V and J ends, which lost 3 bases and 0 bases, there was a span of 7 bases. The CDR3 is 14 amino acids. CDR3 region: CASSFAGSTDTQYF. In DNA form, the CDR3 reads TGTGCCAGCAGTTTTGCAGGTAGCACAGATACGCAGTATTTT.